These 5 T cell receptor beta chains were all obtained from the same sample, sequenced in a study of early stage breast cancer tumors (dated by TCRdb to 2017 to 2019). Libraries were made using the immunoSEQ multiplex PCR assay. The clones in this table, taken by TCRdb from immuneACCESS, are in-frame only. Not every clone is retained; where verified, under half of the shortfall comes from an unresolved V gene, and the cause of the rest is unknown. Present in this sample are 20,000 to 30,000 clones, 65% to 70% of which were seen just once. The ten largest clones take up just under 10% of the sample. The source material was breast tumor tissue. All receptors derive from a person aged 55 to 75 with breast cancer.

The chain employs TRBV28 and TRBJ2-2; 11 bases fit TRBD2. The CDR3 is 15 amino acids. CDR1 MDHEN and CDR2 SYDVKM come from the germline V gene. After removal of 6 bases from V and 15 bases from J, the junction contained 15 bases not matched to a gene. CDR3 in amino acids: CASSPAGTSGPSVFF. Written as DNA, the CDR3 is TGTGCCAGCAGCCCCGCGGGGACTAGCGGTCCGTCGGTGTTTTTT.

This clone has just one count. J is TRBJ2-3 and V is TRBV19; D possibly corresponds to TRBD1 (5 bases). V lost 3 bases and J 2 bases, leaving 9 bases between the germline ends. This CDR3 region has 14 residues. CDR1 is LNHDA, CDR2 SQIVND, per germline (reference sequence). Here the CDR3 DNA reads TGTGCCAGTAGTATGGACACACACACAGATACGCAGTATTTT. Translated: CASSMDTHTDTQYF.

This chain uses TRBV18 with TRBJ2-5, with D maybe TRBD2 (5 bases). The CDR3 extends over 15 amino acids. CDR1 KGHSH and CDR2 LQKENI come from the germline V gene. Trimming removed 0 bases from V and 4 bases from J, with 12 bases in between. CDR3 sequence (DNA): TGTGCCAGCTCACCACCAGACTATAAGGCAGAGACCCAGTACTTC. Translation: CASSPPDYKAETQYF.

This clone came up a few times. The chain is built from TRBV4-3 and TRBJ2-7; 7 bases map to TRBD2. In germline, CDR1 is LGHNA, CDR2 YSLEER. The CDR3 extends over 14 amino acids. Trimming cost V 3 bases and J 5 bases; bases outside gene matches: 7. CDR3 bases: TGCGCCAGCAGCCATACCGGGACTACTGACGAGCAGTACTTC. Translation: CASSHTGTTDEQYF.

The chain joins TRBV10-2 to TRBJ2-3, with 10 bases that match TRBD2. The CDR3 consists of 15 residues. V lost 2 bases, J lost 5 bases, and 4 bases stayed unmatched. Germline assignment: CDR1 WSHSY and CDR2 SAAADI. CDR3 in DNA: TGCGCCAGCAGTGAGGCTAGCGGGAGTAGAGATACGCAGTATTTT. This sequence encodes CASSEASGSRDTQYF.